These T cell receptor beta chains were read from a single sample in a study of beta chain features in type 1 diabetes. Clones were read by immunoSEQ multiplex PCR, and TCRdb kept only the in-frame ones, dropping some. The repertoire holds hundreds of thousands of clones, with around an eighth as singletons. The sequencing sample was made of naive CD4+ T cells from blood. These receptors were collected from a man younger than 35 with type 1 diabetes. CDR3s include the opening cysteine and the closing phenylalanine or tryptophan. Fields, in order: V gene, clone size, CDR3 length, J gene, D gene, CDR3 DNA, CDR3 protein. D genes are given only for firm matches. A clone size is listed for some rows: how often the clone was seen (once, few, many), or a class if it is expanded.

V: TRBV30; size: .; length: 12; J: TRBJ2-5; D: .; DNA: TGTGCCTGGAGTGTAATTCCGGAGACCCAGTACTTC; CDR3: CAWSVIPETQYF
V: TRBV6-5; size: few; length: 16; J: TRBJ2-3; D: TRBD2; DNA: TGTGCCAGCAGTTACTCAGGGGCCGGGGGGTCAGATACGCAGTATTTT; CDR3: CASSYSGAGGSDTQYF
V: TRBV4-2; size: .; length: 13; J: TRBJ2-2; D: .; DNA: TGTGCCAGCAGCTTGGAAAACACCGGGGAGCTGTTTTTT; CDR3: CASSLENTGELFF
V: TRBV14; size: .; length: 15; J: TRBJ1-4; D: .; DNA: TGTGCCAGCAGCCCGCCGGGGAGTACTAATGAAAAACTGTTTTTT; CDR3: CASSPPGSTNEKLFF
V: TRBV7-2; size: .; length: 11; J: TRBJ2-7; D: .; DNA: TGTGCCAGCAGACTTACCTACGAGCAGTACTTC; CDR3: CASRLTYEQYF
V: TRBV30; size: .; length: 19; J: TRBJ2-4; D: TRBD2; DNA: TGTGCCTGGAGTGTACTAAGGACTAGCGGGCTGGGGGCCAAAAACATTCAGTACTTC; CDR3: CAWSVLRTSGLGAKNIQYF
V: TRBV10-3; size: .; length: 14; J: TRBJ2-3; D: TRBD1; DNA: TGTGCCATCAGTGATGGGACAGCTACAGATACGCAGTATTTT; CDR3: CAISDGTATDTQYF
V: TRBV27; size: .; length: 16; J: TRBJ2-3; D: .; DNA: TGTGCCAGCAGTTTGAGGGGTCCATTAAGCACAGATACGCAGTATTTT; CDR3: CASSLRGPLSTDTQYF
V: TRBV18; size: few; length: 17; J: TRBJ2-2; D: TRBD2; DNA: TGTGCCAGCTCACCTTCGGGACTAGCGGCGGACACCGGGGAGCTGTTTTTT; CDR3: CASSPSGLAADTGELFF
V: TRBV11-2; size: .; length: 13; J: TRBJ1-1; D: .; DNA: TGTGCCAGCAGCTTGTCATCTGTCCCTGAAGCTTTCTTT; CDR3: CASSLSSVPEAFF
V: TRBV5-4; size: .; length: 17; J: TRBJ2-6; D: .; DNA: TGTGCCAGCAGCTTGCATGGCAGATACTCTGGGGCCAACGTCCTGACTTTC; CDR3: CASSLHGRYSGANVLTF
V: TRBV5-6; size: .; length: 15; J: TRBJ1-4; D: .; DNA: TGTGCCAGCAGCCCCGGCAGAAGAACTAATGAAAAACTGTTTTTT; CDR3: CASSPGRRTNEKLFF
V: TRBV5-1; size: .; length: 15; J: TRBJ2-2; D: TRBD1; DNA: TGCGCCAGCAGCTCGGCCGGGACAGCCACCGGGGAGCTGTTTTTT; CDR3: CASSSAGTATGELFF
V: TRBV29-1; size: .; length: 13; J: TRBJ2-3; D: TRBD1; DNA: TGCAGCGTCGTCACAGGGGGAAGAGATACGCAGTATTTT; CDR3: CSVVTGGRDTQYF
V: TRBV30; size: few; length: 11; J: TRBJ1-3; D: .; DNA: TGTGCCTGGAGCATGGGAAACACCATATATTTT; CDR3: CAWSMGNTIYF
V: TRBV20-1; size: few; length: 11; J: TRBJ1-3; D: .; DNA: TGCAGTGCTCCCGACCTGCCGGCCATATATTTT; CDR3: CSAPDLPAIYF
V: TRBV25-1; size: .; length: 16; J: TRBJ2-7; D: .; DNA: TGTGCCAGCAGGGTCCTCGGGACAACCTTGGGGTACGAGCAGTACTTC; CDR3: CASRVLGTTLGYEQYF
V: TRBV2; size: few; length: 13; J: TRBJ1-3; D: TRBD1; DNA: TGTGCCAGCCGGACAGGGGTTGGAAACACCATATATTTT; CDR3: CASRTGVGNTIYF
V: TRBV5-4; size: .; length: 13; J: TRBJ2-3; D: .; DNA: TGTGCCAGTGTATCTTCAGCCGCAGATACGCAGTATTTT; CDR3: CASVSSAADTQYF
V: TRBV5-6; size: few; length: 16; J: TRBJ2-7; D: .; DNA: TGTGCCAGCAGCTACCCAATATACGACAGCCGCTACGAGCAGTACTTC; CDR3: CASSYPIYDSRYEQYF
V: TRBV7-9; size: few; length: 13; J: TRBJ2-3; D: .; DNA: TGTGCCAGCAGCCCGAGTTCTTTAAATACGCAGTATTTT; CDR3: CASSPSSLNTQYF
V: TRBV30; size: .; length: 12; J: TRBJ2-7; D: .; DNA: TGTGCCTGGAGTCCGGACTACTACGAGCAGTACTTC; CDR3: CAWSPDYYEQYF
V: TRBV5-1; size: few; length: 15; J: TRBJ2-7; D: TRBD1; DNA: TGCGCCAGCAGCCTCGGAGGGACAGGGAACCACGAGCAGTACTTC; CDR3: CASSLGGTGNHEQYF